These 3 T cell receptor beta chains were sequenced from one sample in a study of lymphopenia after photon versus proton radiotherapy. Assay: immunoSEQ multiplex PCR; the TCRdb copy retains only in-frame clones and omits some. The table has some 170,000 clones, 88% seen once. This specimen consisted of peripheral blood, obtained from a patient treated with photon-based radiotherapy. The receptors shown here come from a man between 45 and 60 years old with gastric cancer.

DNA for the CDR3: TGCGCCAGCAGCCAAGGGCGAGGGGGCCGACCGAACACTGAAGCTTTCTTT. As protein: CASSQGRGGRPNTEAFF. V usage is TRBV4-1 and J usage is TRBJ1-1; TRBD1 matches 7 bases. This CDR3 is 17 amino acids long. Germline trimming cut 1 base from V and 1 base from J; bases unmatched to any gene: 9. Germline V gene data show CDR1 as MGHRA and CDR2 as YSYEKL.

This chain links TRBV6-6 with TRBJ1-4; D call uncertain. CDR1 MNHNY and CDR2 SVGAGI come from the germline V gene (reference sequence). The CDR3 loop spans 11 amino acids. Written as DNA, the CDR3 is TGTGTCACTGAGGGTAATGAAAAACTGTTTTTT. The encoded protein is CVTEGNEKLFF.

The chain joins TRBV6-5 to TRBJ1-3; D is possibly TRBD1 (5 bases). The germline V gene has CDR1 MNHEY and CDR2 SVGAGI. This CDR3 is built from 15 residues. V lost 2 bases, J lost 2 bases, and 10 bases lay in between. CDR3 sequence: CASSYGGGTGNTIYF. The CDR3 DNA is TGTGCCAGCAGTTACGGGGGGGGTACTGGAAACACCATATATTTT.